Following are 32 T cell receptor beta chains from one sample sequenced in a study of metastatic and nonmetastatic thyroid tumors. No patient received treatment before thyroid surgery. Using MiXCR, TCRdb reanalyzed the PCR reads. This repertoire shows 23,000 or so clones, approximately 30% found once; its top ten account for about 20%. The sequencing sample was made of blood. The receptor set was obtained from a female donor with papillary thyroid cancer or a benign thyroid nodule (not recorded which). Some clones in this sample may be carry-over from other donors' samples.

This clone was seen repeatedly, ten times or more. V usage is TRBV29-1 and J usage is TRBJ2-3; a possible D gene is TRBD1 (5 bases). The CDR3 has 13 amino acids. CDR1 is SQVTM, CDR2 ANQGSEA, per germline. V lost 3 bases and J 2 bases, leaving 9 bases between the germline ends. The CDR3 loop reads CSVERTLTDTQYF. The DNA for the CDR3 is TGCAGCGTTGAGAGGACACTCACAGATACGCAGTATTTT.

This clone is medium-sized within its sample. This chain connects TRBV6-5 to TRBJ2-3, with 12 bases matching TRBD2. The V gene end was trimmed by 5 bases and the J gene end by 2 bases; junction bases not matched to a gene: 8. Germline assignment: CDR1 MNHEY and CDR2 SVGAGI. There are 17 residues in the CDR3. This chain's CDR3 is CASSLSWTSGNTDTQYF. Written as DNA, the CDR3 is TGTGCCAGCAGTCTGTCTTGGACTAGCGGGAACACAGATACGCAGTATTTT.

This clone was seen a single time. The DNA of the CDR3 is TGCGCCAGCAGCCGACGGCCACAGGGGAGTAATGAAAAACTGTTTTTT. Translation gives CASSRRPQGSNEKLFF. The chain uses TRBV5-1 and TRBJ1-4; 7 positions match TRBD1. V shed 4 bases, J shed 4 bases, and the junction held 10 bases outside the gene matches. Germline V gene sequence: CDR1 SGHRS, CDR2 YFSETQ. The CDR3 spans 16 residues.

This clone was picked up many times. This chain connects TRBV19 to TRBJ2-3; tentative D call: TRBD2 (5 bases). The CDR3 sequence is 13 residues long. The ends were cut back, 7 bases at V and 3 bases at J, with 11 bases in the middle. Germline CDR1 reads LNHDA; CDR2 reads SQIVND (reference sequence). The CDR3 DNA reads as TGTGCCAGTAACCCGGGAAAAACAGATACGCAGTATTTT. Translation: CASNPGKTDTQYF.

This sequence joins TRBV18 and TRBJ2-1; 9 bases fit TRBD1. Germline V gives CDR1 KGHSH, CDR2 LQKENI. The CDR3 spans 14 residues. J was trimmed by 7 bases and V by 4 bases; bases with no gene match: 5. This CDR3 reads CASSLSGTGNEQFF. The CDR3 nucleotides are TGTGCCAGCTCACTCTCCGGGACAGGGAATGAGCAGTTCTTC.

This clone was seen a handful of times. A much larger clone differs from this one at a single base, so this may be a read error. The same CDR3 arises from other DNA sequences in this sample as well. The chain carries TRBV4-1 and TRBJ1-5, with D hard to call. Trimming removed 5 bases at V and 6 bases at J, with 17 bases between. This CDR3 spans 15 amino acids. From germline, CDR1 is MGHRA and CDR2 YSYEKL. Here the CDR3 DNA reads TGCGCCAGCAGCGTTACGGGTGCGGATGGTCAGCCCCAGCATTTT. It yields the protein CASSVTGADGQPQHF.

This clone was observed many times. A much larger clonotype is one base distant, so this may be a read error. Other nucleotide sequences from this sample produce the same CDR3. This sequence joins TRBV20-1 and TRBJ2-1, with D possibly TRBD2 on 6 matching bases. This CDR3 is 16 amino acids long. Trimming cost V 3 bases and J 2 bases, with 17 bases left between them. Germline V CDR1 and CDR2: DFQATT, SNEGSKA (reference sequence). The CDR3 loop reads CSARDWRVVTYNEQFF. The CDR3 nucleotides are TGCAGTGCTAGGGATTGGAGGGTTGTAACCTACAATGAGCAGTTCTTC.

This clone has a count of ten or more. The chain has TRBV4-1 and TRBJ2-1, with 8 positions matching TRBD2. The trim removed 0 bases at V and 2 bases at J, leaving 6 bases unmatched. CDR1 and CDR2 from the germline V gene are MGHRA and YSYEKL. There are 17 residues in the CDR3. DNA for the CDR3: TGCGCCAGCAGCCAAGATCCGGGACTAGGTACCTACAATGAGCAGTTCTTC. It translates to CASSQDPGLGTYNEQFF.

This clone was picked up many times. Other DNA sequences within the sample encode an identical CDR3. V and J are TRBV30 and TRBJ1-1; 8 nucleotides line up with TRBD1. V gave up 3 bases and J gave up 4 bases; unmatched junction bases: 10. The CDR3 spans 15 residues. Germline V CDR1 and CDR2: GTSNPN, SVGIG (reference sequence). Written as DNA, the CDR3 is TGTGCCTGGAGCGTGTATACAGGGGGTAGCACTGAAGCTTTCTTT. This codes for CAWSVYTGGSTEAFF. Full variable domain (missing parts from reference TRBV30 and TRBJ1-1): SQTIHQWPATLVQPVGSPLSLECTVEGTSNPNLYWYRQAAGRGLQLLFYSVGIGQISSEVPQNLSASRPQDRQFILSSKKLLLSDSGFYLCAWSVYTGGSTEAFFGQGTRLTVV.

This clone was recorded at least ten times. The genes are TRBV4-1 and TRBJ1-2; 7 bases agree with TRBD1. The CDR3 is 14 amino acids. Germline CDR1 and CDR2: MGHRA and YSYEKL. Trimming removed 1 base from V and 5 bases from J; junction bases left unmatched: 4. CDR3 bases: TGCGCCAGCAGCCAAGGGGACAGAAAATATGGCTACACCTTC. This sequence encodes CASSQGDRKYGYTF.

The chain has TRBV9 and TRBJ2-7, with 11 bases that match TRBD2. V shed 3 bases and J 5 bases; nucleotides not matched to a gene: 7. CDR1 and CDR2 (germline): SGDLS, YYNGEE. The CDR3 contains 15 residues. The CDR3, as DNA: TGTGCCAGCAGCGCCTTAGCGGGAGGGCCGCACGAGCAGTACTTC. Its protein is CASSALAGGPHEQYF.

At least ten counts were recorded for this clone. V and J are TRBV5-1 and TRBJ1-1; D possibly corresponds to TRBD1 (5 bases). V shed 0 bases and J shed 2 bases, with 11 bases lying between them. The germline gives CDR1 SGHRS, CDR2 YFSETQ. The CDR3 extends over 15 amino acids. The DNA of the CDR3 is TGCGCCAGCAGCTTGGGAGTCAGGGCAAACACTGAAGCTTTCTTT. Protein sequence: CASSLGVRANTEAFF.

This rearrangement joins TRBV20-1 to TRBJ2-2, with D hard to call. CDR3 size: 15 residues. The ends were cut back, 0 bases at V and 6 bases at J, with 14 bases in the middle. CDR1 is DFQATT, CDR2 SNEGSKA, per germline (reference sequence). The CDR3 protein is CSARDLARDAGELFF. CDR3 bases: TGCAGTGCTAGAGATCTCGCTAGGGATGCCGGGGAGCTGTTTTTT.

This clone was counted at least ten times. The chain recombines TRBV27 with TRBJ1-2; 9 nucleotides match TRBD1. Germline V CDR1 and CDR2: MNHEY, SMNVEV (reference sequence). V was clipped by 0 bases and J by 3 bases; unmatched bases: 2. This CDR3 is 15 amino acids long. The CDR3 protein is CASSLSGTGYYGYTF. In nucleotides, the CDR3 is TGTGCCAGCAGTTTATCGGGGACAGGGTACTATGGCTACACCTTC.

The chain has TRBV30 and TRBJ1-4; D is unclear. The CDR3 has 15 residues. Per the germline V gene, CDR1 is GTSNPN and CDR2 is SVGIG (reference sequence). Deletions cut 1 base from V and 3 bases from J, with 12 bases between. This chain's CDR3 is CAWSDPGKANEKLFF. DNA for the CDR3: TGTGCCTGGAGTGACCCGGGGAAGGCTAATGAAAAACTGTTTTTT.

This clone has at least ten counts. This may be a read error, as it is one base from a much larger clone. CDR3 in DNA: TGTGCCAGCGTGGGGAATAGCAATCAGCCCCAGCATTTT. It encodes CASVGNSNQPQHF. The rearrangement uses TRBV2 and TRBJ1-5; no clear D. The ends were cut back, 8 bases at V and 0 bases at J, with 8 bases in the middle. CDR1 is SNHLY, CDR2 FYNNEI, per germline. This CDR3 has 13 residues. Full variable domain (outside the CDR3, taken from reference TRBV2 and TRBJ1-5): EPEVTQTPSHQVTQMGQEVILRCVPISNHLYFYWYRQILGQKVEFLVSFYNNEISEKSEIFDDQFSVERPDGSNFTLKIRSTKLEDSAMYFCASVGNSNQPQHFGDGTRLSIL.

This chain uses TRBV4-1 with TRBJ1-5; D is ambiguous. The V and J ends lost 0 bases and 7 bases respectively, with 13 bases between them. Germline loops: CDR1 MGHRA, CDR2 YSYEKL. The CDR3 extends over 15 amino acids. The CDR3 sequence: CASSQDNGVLQPQHF. The DNA of the CDR3 is TGCGCCAGCAGCCAAGATAACGGTGTCCTCCAGCCCCAGCATTTT.

This clone was seen many times. V gene TRBV30 combines with J gene TRBJ2-7; TRBD2 aligns across 10 bases. V dropped 5 bases and J dropped 4; count of bases not matched to a gene: 2. CDR1 GTSNPN and CDR2 SVGIG come from the germline V gene (reference sequence). The CDR3 consists of 12 residues. For the CDR3, the DNA is TGTGCCTGGGCTAGCGGGAGATACGAGCAGTACTTC. Translating gives CAWASGRYEQYF.

The sample holds one count of this clone. A read error is likely, as this CDR3 ends without the conserved phenylalanine or tryptophan. No DNA is shown, since the ends of the CDR3 on it are uncertain; the CDR3 is the one TCRdb lists. This chain connects TRBV7-9 to TRBJ2-5; TRBD2 was called by the table and not checked on the DNA. Per the germline V gene, CDR1 is SEHNR and CDR2 is FQNEAQ (reference sequence). The CDR3 sequence runs 15 residues, both termini included. The chain's CDR3 is CASSSLVSGQETQDY.

The chain employs TRBV5-8 and TRBJ1-4; D gene uncertain. The germline CDR1 and CDR2 sequences are SGHTS and YDEGEE. Trimming took off 2 bases at V and 8 bases at J, with 16 bases between the two ends. This CDR3 contains 15 residues. CDR3 loop: CASSFSPDPVEKLFF. In DNA form, the CDR3 reads TGTGCCAGCAGCTTTTCCCCGGATCCGGTGGAAAAACTGTTTTTT.

By share of the sample, this clone is medium-sized. This chain joins TRBV7-2 and TRBJ1-6; 9 bases align to TRBD1. V trimming: 5 bases; J trimming: 8 bases; junction bases outside the gene matches: 7. Per germline, CDR1 SGHTA and CDR2 FQGNSA. This CDR3 has 15 amino acids. This CDR3 reads CASSQDRGSDSPLHF. The DNA of the CDR3 is TGTGCCAGCAGCCAGGACAGGGGATCGGATTCACCCCTCCACTTT.

The chain has TRBV5-1 and TRBJ1-1, with 9 bases fitting TRBD1. From germline, CDR1 is SGHRS and CDR2 YFSETQ. The CDR3 is made up of 18 amino acids. The V segment lost 2 bases and the J segment 3 bases; nucleotides outside the gene matches: 14. CDR3 amino acids: CASSFKQGALVGDTEAFF. The CDR3 DNA reads TGCGCCAGCAGCTTTAAACAGGGGGCTTTAGTCGGGGACACTGAAGCTTTCTTT.

This clone was detected many times. It may be a read error: a sequence one base away is much more abundant. The chain carries TRBV6-1 and TRBJ1-1, with D perhaps TRBD1 (6 bases). Trimming removed 7 bases from V and 4 bases from J, with 10 bases in between. The CDR3 is 12 residues long. Looked up from germline, CDR1 is MNHNS and CDR2 is SASEGT. The CDR3 bases are TGTGCCAGCAATGACAGGAGCACTGAAGCTTTCTTT. It codes for CASNDRSTEAFF.

This clone is deemed medium-sized. V gene TRBV5-1 combines with J gene TRBJ1-2; D is possibly TRBD1 (5 bases). This CDR3 is built from 15 residues. Germline loops: CDR1 SGHRS, CDR2 YFSETQ. V gave up 5 bases and J gave up 0 bases, with 14 bases separating them. CDR3 amino acids: CASRYRDATNYGYTF. The CDR3, as DNA: TGCGCCAGCAGGTATCGGGACGCTACTAACTATGGCTACACCTTC.

This clone was counted only a few times. The gene calls are TRBV10-3 and TRBJ2-7, with TRBD2 matching 12 bases. The V segment lost 8 bases and the J segment 1 base; nucleotides outside the gene matches: 3. CDR1 is ENHRY and CDR2 is SYGVKD in the germline V gene. The CDR3 has 14 residues. CDR3 protein: CAISGLAGSYEQYF. The CDR3 region has the DNA TGTGCCATCTCAGGACTAGCGGGGTCCTACGAGCAGTACTTC.

At least ten counts were recorded for this clone. The chain joins TRBV5-5 to TRBJ1-1, with a tentative D call TRBD1 (5 bases). Trimming left V 0 bases short and J 5 bases short, with 11 bases between. The CDR3 covers 14 residues. Looked up from germline, CDR1 is SGHKS and CDR2 is YYEKEE (reference sequence). The CDR3, as DNA: TGTGCCAGCAGCTTGGACCAGGGAAGGACTGAAGCTTTCTTT. Protein sequence: CASSLDQGRTEAFF.

This clone is judged medium-sized. The chain couples TRBV19 to TRBJ1-2; 8 nucleotides line up with TRBD1. The V gene end was trimmed by 6 bases and the J gene end by 6 bases; junction bases not matched to a gene: 9. Germline V gives CDR1 LNHDA, CDR2 SQIVND (reference sequence). This CDR3 has 14 residues. In DNA, the CDR3 is TGTGCCAGTAGCGTGCAGGGGGCGTTTAATGGCTACACCTTC. Translation gives CASSVQGAFNGYTF.

The chain uses TRBV30 and TRBJ2-3; 7 nucleotides agree with TRBD2. This CDR3 region has 13 residues. Losses at the gene ends were 2 bases for V and 6 bases for J; bases not matched to a gene: 5. CDR1 is GTSNPN, CDR2 SVGIG, per germline (reference sequence). The CDR3: CAWSRGGMDTQYF. The CDR3 nucleotides read TGTGCCTGGAGTAGGGGAGGGATGGATACGCAGTATTTT.

The rearrangement links TRBV15 to TRBJ2-2; D uncertain. Looked up from germline, CDR1 is LNHNV and CDR2 is YYDKDF (reference sequence). CDR3 size: 14 residues. Trimming pared 0 bases from V and 6 bases from J, leaving 8 bases between. The CDR3 nucleotides are TGTGCCACCAGCAGAGATAAAGAGTCCGGGGAGCTGTTTTTT. Translating gives CATSRDKESGELFF.

For this clone: The missing conserved phenylalanine or tryptophan at the end of this CDR3 makes a read error likely. Because the CDR3's place on the DNA is in doubt, the DNA is left out and the CDR3 is given as listed by TCRdb. The chain is built from TRBV6-5 and TRBJ1-1. The CDR3 sequence runs 13 residues, both termini included. Germline values: CDR1 MNHEY, CDR2 SVGAGI. The CDR3: CASSYAVNTEAFY.

Turning to this clone: Germline is not matched at one junction end, which may reflect a read error. The DNA of the CDR3 is TGCGCCCGCAGTGAGCCAGGTCAAGGCGACACCTTC. This encodes CARSEPGQGDTF. This chain links TRBV10-1 with TRBJ1-2; D is unclear. Per the germline V gene, CDR1 is WNHNN and CDR2 is SYGVQD (reference sequence). The CDR3 sequence is 12 residues long.

The CDR3 protein is CASSLDQGVGYTF. The CDR3 coding sequence is TGTGCCAGCAGCTTAGATCAAGGGGTGGGCTACACCTTC. The rearrangement uses TRBV11-2 and TRBJ1-2; D might be TRBD1 (5 bases). V was cut by 0 bases and J by 8 bases, with 10 bases left in between. The CDR3 runs to 13 residues. CDR1 and CDR2 from the germline V gene are SGHAT and FQNNGV.